The rows below give T cell receptor beta chains drawn from one sample of a study of blood T cell repertoires in COVID-19. TCRdb keeps only in-frame clones here, not all; method: immunoSEQ multiplex PCR. This repertoire shows 150,000 to 200,000 clones, 60% to 80% found once; its top ten account for around 15%. Sequencing used PBMCs or T cells enriched from blood (not recorded which). Receptors originate from a man aged 60-69 years who had been exposed to COVID-19. CDR3s include the opening cysteine and the closing phenylalanine or tryptophan. A D gene is named only where the DNA matches it firmly. Clone sizes are given selectively: once, few, many, or a class where the clone is expanded.

j_call,d_call,v_call,cdr3_length,clone_size,cdr3_aa,cdr3_nt
TRBJ2-7,-,TRBV3-1/TRBV3-2,21,-,CASSQDVFWGSVTSPSYEQYF,TGTGCCAGCAGCCAAGATGTGTTTTGGGGTAGCGTTACATCCCCCTCCTACGAGCAGTACTTC
TRBJ2-2,TRBD2,TRBV7-3,17,-,CASSRTSGRPNTGELFF,TGTGCCAGCAGCCGCACTAGCGGGAGGCCGAACACCGGGGAGCTGTTTTTT
TRBJ2-3,TRBD2,TRBV9,16,-,CASSVGTRALQDTQYF,TGTGCCAGCAGCGTAGGGACTAGGGCACTCCAAGATACGCAGTATTTT
TRBJ2-3,-,TRBV9,14,-,CASSVASSTDTQYF,TGTGCCAGCAGCGTAGCGTCTTCCACAGATACGCAGTATTTT
TRBJ2-1,TRBD2,TRBV5-1,18,-,CASSLGLAGGWAYNEQFF,TGCGCCAGCAGTCTCGGACTAGCGGGAGGGTGGGCCTACAATGAGCAGTTCTTC
TRBJ2-7,-,TRBV7-2,14,-,CASSLLVGAYEQYF,TGTGCCAGCAGCTTATTGGTCGGGGCCTACGAGCAGTACTTC
TRBJ1-2,-,TRBV10-1,13,-,CASSEESNYGYTF,TGCGCCAGCAGTGAGGAGTCCAACTATGGCTACACCTTC
TRBJ2-7,TRBD1,TRBV9,16,-,CASSVGGGGQPYEQYF,TGTGCCAGCAGCGTAGGGGGTGGGGGACAGCCCTACGAGCAGTACTTC
TRBJ2-5,-,TRBV30,13,-,CAWTRGSWETQYF,TGTGCCTGGACCCGGGGGAGCTGGGAGACCCAGTACTTC
TRBJ2-3,TRBD2,TRBV6-2/TRBV6-3,15,few,CASSSGTSDTDTQYF,TGTGCCAGCAGTAGCGGGACTAGCGACACAGATACGCAGTATTTT
TRBJ1-4,-,TRBV20-1,11,-,CSARSYEKLFF,TGCAGTGCTAGATCTTATGAAAAACTGTTTTTT
TRBJ1-2,TRBD1,TRBV29-1,13,-,CSVTNRGHYGYTF,TGCAGCGTTACGAACAGGGGGCACTATGGCTACACCTTC
TRBJ2-7,-,TRBV7-6,11,-,CASSPAGEQYF,TGTGCCAGCAGCCCCGCCGGCGAGCAGTACTTC
TRBJ2-2,-,TRBV19,14,once,CASSIGQNTGELFF,TGTGCCAGTAGTATCGGTCAAAACACCGGGGAGCTGTTTTTT
TRBJ1-1,TRBD1,TRBV5-6,14,few,CASSLGRGLTEAFF,TGTGCCAGCAGCTTGGGCAGGGGGCTCACTGAAGCTTTCTTT
TRBJ2-2,-,TRBV28,16,-,CARRTGGGGRTGELFF,TGTGCCCGCAGGACCGGGGGCGGGGGTAGGACCGGGGAGCTGTTTTTT
TRBJ1-2,TRBD1,TRBV5-6,15,-,CASSPKTGFNYGYTF,TGTGCCAGCAGCCCAAAGACAGGGTTTAATTATGGCTACACCTTC
TRBJ1-4,TRBD1,TRBV18,16,-,CASSPKGQGKEEKLFF,TGTGCCAGCTCACCAAAGGGACAGGGAAAAGAAGAAAAACTGTTTTTT
TRBJ1-6,-,TRBV29-1,14,few,CSVEGPGANSPLHF,TGCAGCGTTGAGGGGCCGGGCGCGAATTCACCCCTCCACTTT
TRBJ1-5,TRBD1,TRBV28,16,once,CASNPLRGFGNQPQHF,TGTGCCAGCAATCCACTCAGGGGGTTTGGCAATCAGCCCCAGCATTTT
TRBJ1-4,-,TRBV19,13,-,CASTRTANEKLFF,TGTGCCAGTACACGTACGGCTAATGAAAAACTGTTTTTT
TRBJ1-1,TRBD1,TRBV5-4,12,-,CASSPRTGEAFF,TGTGCCAGCAGTCCCCGGACAGGTGAAGCTTTCTTT
TRBJ1-6,-,TRBV19,14,-,CASGGAIPNSPLHF,TGTGCCAGTGGAGGGGCAATACCAAATTCACCCCTCCACTTT
TRBJ1-6,-,TRBV25-1,15,-,CASSEIRVGNSPLHF,TGTGCCAGCAGTGAAATCAGGGTTGGTAATTCACCCCTCCACTTT
TRBJ1-6,TRBD1,TRBV19,16,-,CASSPPRTGDSSPLHF,TGTGCCAGTAGTCCCCCGAGGACAGGGGATAGCTCACCCCTCCACTTT
TRBJ2-5,TRBD1,TRBV19,13,-,CASRQGAGETQYF,TGTGCCAGCAGACAGGGGGCAGGAGAGACCCAGTACTTC
TRBJ2-5,-,TRBV29-1,14,-,CSVAGAPARETQYF,TGCAGCGTGGCAGGGGCTCCGGCGAGAGAGACCCAGTACTTC
TRBJ2-1,TRBD2,TRBV3-1/TRBV3-2,19,-,CASSLTMYPTRLASYEQFF,TGTGCCAGCAGCCTCACCATGTACCCAACGAGACTAGCGTCTTATGAGCAGTTCTTC
TRBJ2-1,-,TRBV4-3,13,once,CASSQDEGNEQFF,TGCGCCAGCAGCCAAGATGAGGGAAATGAGCAGTTCTTC
TRBJ2-7,TRBD1,TRBV2,10,-,CASGWTGLYF,TGTGCCAGCGGGTGGACAGGGCTGTACTTC
TRBJ2-7,TRBD2,TRBV3-1/TRBV3-2,20,-,CASSQDIMLLGLAGAYEQYF,TGTGCCAGCAGCCAAGACATAATGTTGTTAGGACTAGCGGGAGCCTACGAGCAGTACTTC
TRBJ1-2,-,TRBV28,14,-,CASSSWQEEGGYTF,TGTGCCAGCAGTTCGTGGCAGGAGGAGGGAGGCTACACCTTC
TRBJ2-7,-,TRBV24-1,13,once,CATSASGAYEQYF,TGTGCCACCAGTGCTTCAGGGGCCTACGAGCAGTACTTC
TRBJ1-1,-,TRBV29-1,10,medium-sized,CSVLDTEAFF,TGCAGCGTCCTCGACACTGAAGCTTTCTTT
TRBJ2-1,TRBD2,TRBV9,16,-,CASSVLADQNGGEQFF,TGTGCCAGCAGCGTACTAGCGGATCAAAACGGAGGCGAGCAGTTCTTC
TRBJ2-3,-,TRBV30,14,-,CAWSIELAIDTQYF,TGTGCCTGGAGTATAGAGCTAGCGATAGATACGCAGTATTTT
TRBJ2-1,TRBD1,TRBV15,18,-,CATSRDRGGQGPYNEQFF,TGTGCCACCAGCAGAGATCGGGGAGGACAGGGGCCCTACAATGAGCAGTTCTTC
TRBJ1-1,TRBD1,TRBV11-3,17,-,CASSLMGPGTGDTEAFF,TGTGCCAGCAGCTTAATGGGCCCCGGGACAGGGGACACTGAAGCTTTCTTT
TRBJ2-7,-,TRBV10-3,14,many,CAISEVVSNYEQYF,TGTGCCATCAGTGAGGTCGTCAGTAACTACGAGCAGTACTTC